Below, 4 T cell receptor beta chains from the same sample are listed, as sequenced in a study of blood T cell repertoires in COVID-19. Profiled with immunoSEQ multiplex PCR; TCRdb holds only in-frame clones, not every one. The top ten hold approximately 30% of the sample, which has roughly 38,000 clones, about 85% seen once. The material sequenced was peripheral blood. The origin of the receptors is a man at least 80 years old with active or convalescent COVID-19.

The CDR3 region has the DNA TGTGCCAGCAGTGGGGGGGGTCTCGGGTACGAGCAGTACTTC. As protein: CASSGGGLGYEQYF. The V and J genes are TRBV2 and TRBJ2-7; TRBD2 agrees at 7 bases. The V gene end was trimmed by 4 bases and the J gene end by 4 bases; junction bases not matched to a gene: 7. CDR1 is SNHLY, CDR2 FYNNEI, per germline. This CDR3 has 14 amino acids.

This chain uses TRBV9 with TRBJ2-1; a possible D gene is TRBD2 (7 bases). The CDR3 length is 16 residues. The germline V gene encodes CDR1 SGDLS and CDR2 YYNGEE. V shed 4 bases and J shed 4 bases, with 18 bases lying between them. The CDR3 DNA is TGTGCCAGCAGCCCCGAGGGGGGGCGTTCTTACAATGAGCAGTTCTTC. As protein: CASSPEGGRSYNEQFF.

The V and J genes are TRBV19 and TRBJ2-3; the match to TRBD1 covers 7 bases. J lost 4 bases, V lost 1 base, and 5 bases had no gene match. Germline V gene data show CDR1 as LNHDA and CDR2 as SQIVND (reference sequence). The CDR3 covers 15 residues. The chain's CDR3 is CASSIGGGLADTQYF. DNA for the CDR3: TGTGCCAGTAGTATAGGAGGGGGCTTGGCAGATACGCAGTATTTT.

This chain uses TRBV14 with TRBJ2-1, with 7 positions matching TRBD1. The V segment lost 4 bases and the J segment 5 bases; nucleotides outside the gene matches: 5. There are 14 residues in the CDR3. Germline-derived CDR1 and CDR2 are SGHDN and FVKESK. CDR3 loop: CASSPQQGHNEQFF. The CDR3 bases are TGTGCCAGCAGCCCACAACAGGGGCACAATGAGCAGTTCTTC.